This T cell receptor beta chain was obtained from a study of identical twins. TCRdb processed the 5' RACE reads anew with MiXCR; each CDR3 protein has one entry. This sample carries roughly 750,000 distinct CDR3 sequences, approximately 22% of them seen once, and the ten largest clones take approximately 4.5%. General observations from the study: Cross-sectional statistics underpinned the conclusions; the same donors were not followed. Twin sharing of out-of-frame TCR alpha was underestimated by models in monozygotic pairs.

This clonotype was observed many times. What it recognizes is unknown. The CDR3 contains 13 residues. The germline gives CDR1 LGHNA, CDR2 YSLEER. Trimming left V 3 bases short and J 8 bases short, with 13 bases between. The same sample was also used in a study of T cells expressing NK-cell markers. In that study: Each of a handful of donors carried dominant NKG2C+ clonotypes accounting for about 1.0-7.5% of CD8+ T cells. These clonotypes also led the CD3+CD56-NKG2C+ fraction in a handful of donors.

What was sequenced was PBMCs. The chain has TRBV4-3 and TRBJ1-2; D possibly corresponds to TRBD1 (5 bases). The source of this sequence is a young woman in good health. DNA for the CDR3: TGCGCCAGCAGCCAGGCCGGGGACGGAGGCTACACCTTC. The encoded protein is CASSQAGDGGYTF.